These 11 T cell receptor beta chains came from one sample sequenced in a study of T-cell memory formation after mild COVID-19. From the 5' RACE reads, TCRdb called clonotypes with MiXCR, one entry per CDR3 protein. The sample lists 390,000 or so distinct CDR3 sequences; 15% to 20% were seen once. Sequenced sample: PBMCs or a T cell subset sorted from them (not recorded which). These receptors were obtained from a man aged 18-30 years who had mild COVID-19 (a few samples of this study predate the infection). Cell type and time point are not known.

This clonotype has more than one count but fewer than ten. The chain employs TRBV9 and TRBJ2-6, with D perhaps given as TRBD1 or TRBD2 (6 bases each). The germline gives CDR1 SGDLS, CDR2 YYNGEE. The CDR3 is 15 residues long. The V end was cut by 6 bases, the J end by 2 bases, with 12 bases between. CDR3 nucleotides: TGTGCCAGCAACAGGGAGGTTCCTGGGGCCAACGTCCTGACTTTC. Translating it yields CASNREVPGANVLTF.

The chain uses TRBV14 and TRBJ2-7, with D tentatively TRBD2 (6 bases). CDR3 length equals 13 residues. The germline gives CDR1 SGHDN, CDR2 FVKESK. Trimming shortened V by 4 bases and J by 7 bases, and 14 bases separated the two germline ends. The CDR3 protein is CASSPRTTGEQYF. CDR3 nucleotide sequence: TGTGCCAGCAGCCCCCGGACTACGGGGGAGCAGTACTTC. Together with reference TRBV14 and TRBJ2-7, the CDR3 gives the full variable domain: EAGVTQFPSHSVIEKGQTVTLRCDPISGHDNLYWYRRVMGKEIKFLLHFVKESKQDESGMPNNRFLAERTGGTYSTLKVQPAELEDSGVYFCASSPRTTGEQYFGPGTRLTVT.

This chain joins TRBV12-3 or TRBV12-4 and TRBJ1-2; tentative D call: TRBD1 (5 bases). Trimming left V 5 bases short and J 8 bases short, with 12 bases between. The CDR3 runs 12 residues. The DNA for the CDR3 is TGTGCCAGCAGTGCCAGGGTGTACGGCTACACCTTC. Protein sequence: CASSARVYGYTF.

This clonotype was recorded many times. The chain couples TRBV4-1 to TRBJ2-5; D gene uncertain. This CDR3 is 15 amino acids long. The germline V gene has CDR1 MGHRA and CDR2 YSYEKL. The V end lost 0 bases, the J end lost 5 bases, and 13 bases lay between the germline ends. CDR3 sequence (DNA): TGCGCCAGCAGCCAAGATTACGACCAGTCGGAGACCCAGTACTTC. Its protein is CASSQDYDQSETQYF.

In nucleotides, the CDR3 is TGTGCCAGCAGTTTGGGGCGGGGGATCACAGATACGCAGTATTTT. It specifies CASSLGRGITDTQYF. The chain couples TRBV12-3 or TRBV12-4 to TRBJ2-3, with 7 bases that match TRBD2. V trimming: 3 bases; J trimming: 2 bases; junction bases outside the gene matches: 5. The CDR3 runs to 15 residues.

V usage is TRBV12-3 or TRBV12-4 and J usage is TRBJ2-7; 9 bases align to TRBD1. V dropped 5 bases and J dropped 7; count of bases not matched to a gene: 3. This CDR3 spans 12 amino acids. CDR3 DNA: TGTGCCAGCAGTCCCGGGACAGGGGAGCAGTACTTC. This codes for CASSPGTGEQYF.

V and J are TRBV3-1 and TRBJ2-1, with TRBD2 identical over 16 bases. Trimming removed 4 bases from V and 0 bases from J; junction bases left unmatched: 9. The CDR3 extends over 20 amino acids. Looked up from germline, CDR1 is LGHDT and CDR2 is YNNKEL (reference sequence). The CDR3 DNA sequence: TGTGCCAGCAGCCTTAGCACCGGGACTAGCGGGGGGGACTCCTACAATGAGCAGTTCTTC. Translation gives CASSLSTGTSGGDSYNEQFF.

The gene calls are TRBV18 and TRBJ2-3, with unresolved D. Germline values: CDR1 KGHSH, CDR2 LQKENI. CDR3 length equals 14 residues. Deletions cut 1 base from V and 2 bases from J, with 7 bases between. CDR3 in DNA: TGTGCCAGCTCACCACGGCGGAACACAGATACGCAGTATTTT. Encoded protein: CASSPRRNTDTQYF.

The chain links TRBV19 to TRBJ1-1; 9 nucleotides align to TRBD1. The germline CDR1 and CDR2 sequences are LNHDA and SQIVND (reference sequence). The CDR3 extends over 14 amino acids. After removal of 6 bases from V and 5 bases from J, the junction contained 7 bases not matched to a gene. CDR3: CASRRTGERTEAFF. The DNA of the CDR3 is TGTGCCAGTAGACGGACAGGGGAAAGGACTGAAGCTTTCTTT.

The rearrangement links TRBV18 to TRBJ1-2; 8 bases align to TRBD1. The ends lost 5 bases at V and 5 bases at J; junction bases unmatched: 7. The CDR3 is 14 amino acids. In germline, CDR1 is KGHSH, CDR2 LQKENI. This CDR3 is CASSGGQGVYGYTF. DNA for the CDR3: TGTGCCAGCTCAGGCGGACAGGGCGTATATGGCTACACCTTC.

The chain couples TRBV4-1 to TRBJ1-5; D unclear. CDR3 length: 14 amino acids. Germline CDR1 and CDR2: MGHRA and YSYEKL. Trimming took 0 bases from V and 7 from J, leaving 10 bases between them. This CDR3 is CASSQDRLTQPQHF. CDR3 coding DNA: TGCGCCAGCAGCCAAGATCGGCTGACCCAGCCCCAGCATTTT.